This T cell receptor beta chain was profiled in a study of vaccination and CD4 T cells after COVID-19. Study overall: Researchers treated cells with overlapping spike peptides taken from SARS-CoV-2, HCoV-NL63, HCoV-OC43 and HCoV-229E.

The time point is: late sampling 161 to 241 days after vaccination in three convalescent patients. Treatment here: roughly 11-day PBMC culture with coronavirus spike peptide pools or control peptides (ViraFEST assay). Scientists ran DNA taken from cultured CD4+ T cells through the Oncomine TCR Beta short-read assay for sequencing. TCRdb re-derived calls from the PCR reads in MiXCR, one entry per CDR3 protein. Altogether 20,000 to 30,000 distinct CDR3 sequences are present, about 40% being singletons, with the ten largest covering roughly 4%. This clonotype was observed a few times. What it binds is not known. The TCR sequence derives from a human donor who had recovered from COVID-19. Sequenced here: CD4+ T cells from blood, cultured in vitro, sampled about 7 months after SARS-CoV-2 vaccination.

The CDR3 protein is CASSLGWNQPQHF. In DNA form, the CDR3 reads TGTGCCAGCAGCTTGGGGTGGAATCAGCCCCAGCATTTT. This chain uses TRBV7-2 with TRBJ1-5; D is uncertain. CDR1 and CDR2 (germline): SGHTA, FQGNSA. The CDR3 spans 13 residues. With 3 bases removed from V and 4 bases from J, the gap between germline ends came to 7 bases.